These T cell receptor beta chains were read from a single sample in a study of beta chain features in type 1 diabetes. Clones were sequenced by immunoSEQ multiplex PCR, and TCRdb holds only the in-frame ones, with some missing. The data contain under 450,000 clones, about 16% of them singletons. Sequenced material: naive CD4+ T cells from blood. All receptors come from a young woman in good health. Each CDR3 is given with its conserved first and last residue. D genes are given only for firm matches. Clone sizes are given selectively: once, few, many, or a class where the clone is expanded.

cdr3_aa: CASSQWVGGGGTEAFF
cdr3_nt: TGTGCCAGCAGCCAGTGGGTAGGGGGGGGAGGAACTGAAGCTTTCTTT
v_call: TRBV14
j_call: TRBJ1-1
clone_size: .
d_call: .

cdr3_aa: CASSQDLSLRAKNIQYF
cdr3_nt: TGCGCCAGCAGCCAAGATCTTAGCCTCCGAGCCAAAAACATTCAGTACTTC
v_call: TRBV4-1
j_call: TRBJ2-4
clone_size: .
d_call: .

cdr3_aa: CASSYRGRAETQYF
cdr3_nt: TGTGCCAGCAGTTACCGCGGGAGGGCGGAGACCCAGTACTTC
v_call: TRBV27
j_call: TRBJ2-5
clone_size: few
d_call: TRBD2

cdr3_aa: CASSSDGLDLNEQFF
cdr3_nt: TGTGCCAGCAGCTCCGATGGACTAGATCTCAATGAGCAGTTCTTC
v_call: TRBV9
j_call: TRBJ2-1
clone_size: .
d_call: TRBD2

cdr3_aa: CAWSLGSLGETQYF
cdr3_nt: TGTGCCTGGAGCCTAGGGAGTCTGGGAGAGACCCAGTACTTC
v_call: TRBV30
j_call: TRBJ2-5
clone_size: .
d_call: .

cdr3_aa: CASSRDSGRGSYNEQFF
cdr3_nt: TGTGCCAGCAGCCGGGATAGCGGGAGGGGGTCCTACAATGAGCAGTTCTTC
v_call: TRBV7-3
j_call: TRBJ2-1
clone_size: .
d_call: TRBD2

cdr3_aa: CAWTRPGPDEQYF
cdr3_nt: TGTGCCTGGACTAGACCGGGTCCTGACGAGCAGTACTTC
v_call: TRBV30
j_call: TRBJ2-7
clone_size: .
d_call: .

cdr3_aa: CASSYATSTSYEQYF
cdr3_nt: TGTGCCAGCAGTTACGCGACTAGCACCTCCTACGAGCAGTACTTC
v_call: TRBV6-6
j_call: TRBJ2-7
clone_size: .
d_call: TRBD2

cdr3_aa: CASSRDRGQPQHF
cdr3_nt: TGCGCCAGCAGCCGGGACAGAGGGCAGCCCCAGCATTTT
v_call: TRBV4-1
j_call: TRBJ1-5
clone_size: few
d_call: TRBD1

cdr3_aa: CASSNSGSGYEQYF
cdr3_nt: TGTGCCAGTAGTAACAGCGGGAGCGGCTACGAGCAGTACTTC
v_call: TRBV19
j_call: TRBJ2-7
clone_size: .
d_call: TRBD2

cdr3_aa: CASSPQTGNYGYTF
cdr3_nt: TGTGCCAGCAGCCCCCAGACTGGTAACTATGGCTACACCTTC
v_call: TRBV7-2
j_call: TRBJ1-2
clone_size: few
d_call: .

cdr3_aa: CASSPLGQTYEQYF
cdr3_nt: TGCGCCAGCAGCCCCCTCGGACAGACCTACGAGCAGTACTTC
v_call: TRBV4-1
j_call: TRBJ2-7
clone_size: few
d_call: .

cdr3_aa: CASRPDSSSTDTQYF
cdr3_nt: TGTGCCAGCAGACCCGACAGTTCTAGCACAGATACGCAGTATTTT
v_call: TRBV21-1
j_call: TRBJ2-3
clone_size: few
d_call: .

cdr3_aa: CASTDPLAGATREQFF
cdr3_nt: TGTGCCAGCACCGACCCTCTAGCGGGAGCTACCCGGGAGCAGTTCTTC
v_call: TRBV2
j_call: TRBJ2-1
clone_size: few
d_call: TRBD2

cdr3_aa: CASSLSRQFNTEAFF
cdr3_nt: TGTGCCAGCAGTTTATCGCGACAGTTCAACACTGAAGCTTTCTTT
v_call: TRBV27
j_call: TRBJ1-1
clone_size: .
d_call: .

cdr3_aa: CASSYDRGRWNEQFF
cdr3_nt: TGTGCCAGCAGTTACGACAGGGGGCGATGGAATGAGCAGTTCTTC
v_call: TRBV6-5
j_call: TRBJ2-1
clone_size: .
d_call: TRBD1

cdr3_aa: CASSLPLVGSGYTF
cdr3_nt: TGCGCCAGCAGCTTGCCCCTAGTGGGGAGCGGCTACACCTTC
v_call: TRBV5-1
j_call: TRBJ1-2
clone_size: few
d_call: .

cdr3_aa: CASKAGRSGANVLTF
cdr3_nt: TGTGCCAGTAAGGCGGGACGCTCTGGGGCCAACGTCCTGACTTTC
v_call: TRBV19
j_call: TRBJ2-6
clone_size: .
d_call: .

cdr3_aa: CASSFGGTTYNEQFF
cdr3_nt: TGTGCCAGCAGTTTTGGGGGGACTACTTACAATGAGCAGTTCTTC
v_call: TRBV28
j_call: TRBJ2-1
clone_size: .
d_call: TRBD2

cdr3_aa: CASSQDRVGRNQPQHF
cdr3_nt: TGTGCCAGCAGTCAGGACAGGGTAGGGAGGAATCAGCCCCAGCATTTT
v_call: TRBV27
j_call: TRBJ1-5
clone_size: .
d_call: TRBD1

cdr3_aa: CASSLRGAAGELFF
cdr3_nt: TGTGCCAGCAGTTTACGGGGGGCGGCTGGGGAGCTGTTTTTT
v_call: TRBV27
j_call: TRBJ2-2
clone_size: .
d_call: .

cdr3_aa: CASSPPKASGRNTGELFF
cdr3_nt: TGTGCCAGCTCACCACCGAAGGCGAGCGGTCGGAACACCGGGGAGCTGTTTTTT
v_call: TRBV18
j_call: TRBJ2-2
clone_size: once
d_call: .

cdr3_aa: CASSLIDTYGYTF
cdr3_nt: TGTGCCAGCAGTTTAATCGACACCTATGGCTACACCTTC
v_call: TRBV28
j_call: TRBJ1-2
clone_size: .
d_call: .

cdr3_aa: CASRYPGQGGEQYF
cdr3_nt: TGTGCCAGCAGGTATCCAGGACAGGGTGGAGAGCAGTACTTC
v_call: TRBV7-9
j_call: TRBJ2-7
clone_size: .
d_call: TRBD1

cdr3_aa: CSAGTSQETQYF
cdr3_nt: TGCAGCGCAGGGACTTCTCAAGAGACCCAGTACTTC
v_call: TRBV29-1
j_call: TRBJ2-5
clone_size: .
d_call: .

cdr3_aa: CASSANREADYGYTF
cdr3_nt: TGTGCCAGCAGTGCGAACAGGGAAGCCGACTATGGCTACACCTTC
v_call: TRBV2
j_call: TRBJ1-2
clone_size: .
d_call: .

cdr3_aa: CASSLTGGTSYNEQFF
cdr3_nt: TGTGCCAGCAGCTTAACGGGAGGAACCTCCTACAATGAGCAGTTCTTC
v_call: TRBV7-2
j_call: TRBJ2-1
clone_size: few
d_call: TRBD2

cdr3_aa: CASSIGLSTDTQYF
cdr3_nt: TGTGCCAGTAGTATAGGACTGAGCACAGATACGCAGTATTTT
v_call: TRBV19
j_call: TRBJ2-3
clone_size: .
d_call: .

cdr3_aa: CASSIAKGGPQREQYF
cdr3_nt: TGTGCCAGTAGTATAGCCAAGGGCGGACCCCAGCGGGAGCAGTACTTC
v_call: TRBV19
j_call: TRBJ2-7
clone_size: .
d_call: .

cdr3_aa: CASSLGLAGGHEQYF
cdr3_nt: TGTGCTAGCAGCTTAGGACTAGCGGGAGGCCACGAGCAGTACTTC
v_call: TRBV7-7
j_call: TRBJ2-7
clone_size: few
d_call: TRBD2